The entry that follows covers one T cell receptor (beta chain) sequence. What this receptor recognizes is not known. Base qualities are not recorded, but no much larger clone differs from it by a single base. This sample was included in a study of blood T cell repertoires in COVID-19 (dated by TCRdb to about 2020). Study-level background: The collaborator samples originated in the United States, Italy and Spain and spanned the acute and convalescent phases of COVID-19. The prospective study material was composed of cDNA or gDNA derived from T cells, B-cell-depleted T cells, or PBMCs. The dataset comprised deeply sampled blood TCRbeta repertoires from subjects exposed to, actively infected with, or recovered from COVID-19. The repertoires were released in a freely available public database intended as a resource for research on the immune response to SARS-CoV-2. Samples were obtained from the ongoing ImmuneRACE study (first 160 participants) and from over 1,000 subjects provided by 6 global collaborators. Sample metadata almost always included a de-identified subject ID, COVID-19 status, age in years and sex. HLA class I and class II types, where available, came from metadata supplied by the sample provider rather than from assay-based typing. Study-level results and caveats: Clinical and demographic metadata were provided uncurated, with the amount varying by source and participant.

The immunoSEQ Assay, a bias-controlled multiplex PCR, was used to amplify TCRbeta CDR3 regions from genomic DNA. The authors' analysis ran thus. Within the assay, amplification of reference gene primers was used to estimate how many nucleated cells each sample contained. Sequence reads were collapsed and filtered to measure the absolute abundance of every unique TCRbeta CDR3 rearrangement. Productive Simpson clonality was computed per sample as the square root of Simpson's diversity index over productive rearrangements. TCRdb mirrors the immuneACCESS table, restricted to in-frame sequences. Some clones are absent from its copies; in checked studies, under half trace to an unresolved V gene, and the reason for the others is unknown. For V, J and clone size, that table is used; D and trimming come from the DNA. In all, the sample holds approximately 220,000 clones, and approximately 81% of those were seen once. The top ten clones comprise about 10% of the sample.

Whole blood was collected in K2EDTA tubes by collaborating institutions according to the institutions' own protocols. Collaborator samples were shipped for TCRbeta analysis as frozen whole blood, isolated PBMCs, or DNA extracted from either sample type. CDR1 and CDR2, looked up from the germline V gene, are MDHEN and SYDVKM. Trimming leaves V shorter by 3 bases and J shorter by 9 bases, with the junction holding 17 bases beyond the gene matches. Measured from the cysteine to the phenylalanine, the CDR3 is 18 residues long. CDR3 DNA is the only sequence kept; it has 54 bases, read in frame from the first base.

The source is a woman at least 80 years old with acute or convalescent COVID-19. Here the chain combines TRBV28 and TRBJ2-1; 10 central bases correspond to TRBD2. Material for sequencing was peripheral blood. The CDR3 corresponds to CASSFPGGSGRPFFEQFF. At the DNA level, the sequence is TGTGCCAGCAGTTTCCCGGGGGGTAGCGGGAGGCCTTTTTTTGAGCAGTTCTTC.